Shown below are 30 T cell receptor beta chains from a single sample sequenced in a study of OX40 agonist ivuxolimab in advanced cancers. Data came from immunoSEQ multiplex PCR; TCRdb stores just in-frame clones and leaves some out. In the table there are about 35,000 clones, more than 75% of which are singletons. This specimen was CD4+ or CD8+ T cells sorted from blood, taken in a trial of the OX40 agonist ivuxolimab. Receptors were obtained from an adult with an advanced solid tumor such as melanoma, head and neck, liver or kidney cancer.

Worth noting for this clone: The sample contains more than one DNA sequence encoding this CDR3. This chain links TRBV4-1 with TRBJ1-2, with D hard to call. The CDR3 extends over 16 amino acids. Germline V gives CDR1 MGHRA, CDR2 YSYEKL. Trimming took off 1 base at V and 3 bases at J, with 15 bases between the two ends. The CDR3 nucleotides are TGCGCCAGCAGCCAAGTGCCCCAGAGTACCCACTATGGCTACACCTTC. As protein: CASSQVPQSTHYGYTF.

The CDR3 DNA sequence: TGTGCCAGCAAACAGGCCGACTCTGGAAACACCATATATTTT. Translating gives CASKQADSGNTIYF. The chain carries TRBV28 and TRBJ1-3; D is perhaps TRBD1 (5 bases). In germline, CDR1 is MDHEN, CDR2 SYDVKM. Deletions cut 7 bases from V and 0 bases from J, with 10 bases between. The CDR3 contains 14 residues.

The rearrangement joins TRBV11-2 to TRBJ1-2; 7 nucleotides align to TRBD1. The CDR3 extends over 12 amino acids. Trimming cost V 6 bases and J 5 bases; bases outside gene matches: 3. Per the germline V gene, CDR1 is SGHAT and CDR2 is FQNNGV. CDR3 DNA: TGTGCCAGCAGAGGACAGGAATATGGCTACACCTTC. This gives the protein CASRGQEYGYTF.

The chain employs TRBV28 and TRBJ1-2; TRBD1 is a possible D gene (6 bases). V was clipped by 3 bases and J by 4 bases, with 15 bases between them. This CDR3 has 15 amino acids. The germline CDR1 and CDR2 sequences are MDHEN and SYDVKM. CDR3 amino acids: CASSFAGEGSYGYTF. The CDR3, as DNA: TGTGCCAGCAGTTTTGCAGGGGAGGGAAGCTATGGCTACACCTTC.

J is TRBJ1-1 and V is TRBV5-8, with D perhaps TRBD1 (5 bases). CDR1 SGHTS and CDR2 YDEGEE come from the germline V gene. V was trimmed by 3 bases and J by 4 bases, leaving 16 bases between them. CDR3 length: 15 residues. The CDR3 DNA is TGTGCCAGCAGCTCAAGAGGGGCGCGGGGCACTGAAGCTTTCTTT. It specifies CASSSRGARGTEAFF.

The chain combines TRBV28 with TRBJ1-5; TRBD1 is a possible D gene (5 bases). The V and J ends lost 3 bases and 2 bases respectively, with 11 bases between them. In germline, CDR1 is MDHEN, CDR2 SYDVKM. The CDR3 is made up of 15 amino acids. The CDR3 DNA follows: TGTGCCAGCAGTTTGGGGCTGGTAGGCAATCAGCCCCAGCATTTT. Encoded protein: CASSLGLVGNQPQHF.

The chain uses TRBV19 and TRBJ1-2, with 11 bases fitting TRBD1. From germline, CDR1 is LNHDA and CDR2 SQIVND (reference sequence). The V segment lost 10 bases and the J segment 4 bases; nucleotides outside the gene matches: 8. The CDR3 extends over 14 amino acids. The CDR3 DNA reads TGTGCCACCTTACTCGGACAGGGGGCCTATGGCTACACCTTC. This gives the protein CATLLGQGAYGYTF.

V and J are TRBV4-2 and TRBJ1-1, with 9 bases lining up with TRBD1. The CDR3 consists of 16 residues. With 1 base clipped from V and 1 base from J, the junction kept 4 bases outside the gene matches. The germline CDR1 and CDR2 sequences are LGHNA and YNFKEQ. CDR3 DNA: TGTGCCAGCAGCCAAGTGGGACAGGGAGAGAACACTGAAGCTTTCTTT. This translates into CASSQVGQGENTEAFF.

CDR3 protein: CASGDGQYTEAFF. The CDR3 region has the DNA TGTGCCAGCGGCGACGGGCAGTACACTGAAGCTTTCTTT. The chain uses TRBV6-1 and TRBJ1-1, with no clear D. V was shortened by 8 bases and J by 3 bases, with 13 bases between the two germline ends. Germline CDR1 and CDR2: MNHNS and SASEGT. CDR3 length equals 13 residues.

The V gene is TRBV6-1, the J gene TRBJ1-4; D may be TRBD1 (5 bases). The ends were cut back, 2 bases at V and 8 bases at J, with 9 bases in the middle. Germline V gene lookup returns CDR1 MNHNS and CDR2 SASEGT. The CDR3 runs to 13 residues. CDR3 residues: CASSEPGGEKLFF. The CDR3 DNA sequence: TGTGCCAGCAGTGAACCCGGGGGAGAAAAACTGTTTTTT.

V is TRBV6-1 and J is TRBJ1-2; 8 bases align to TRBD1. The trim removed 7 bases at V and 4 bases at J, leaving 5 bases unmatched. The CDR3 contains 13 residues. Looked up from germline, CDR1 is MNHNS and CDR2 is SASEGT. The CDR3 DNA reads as TGTGCCAGCAAGTTACAGGGGGGCTATGGCTACACCTTC. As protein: CASKLQGGYGYTF.

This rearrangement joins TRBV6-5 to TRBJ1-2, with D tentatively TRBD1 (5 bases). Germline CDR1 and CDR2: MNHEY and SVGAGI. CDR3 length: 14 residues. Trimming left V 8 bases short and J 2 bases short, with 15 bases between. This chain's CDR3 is CASSQDRLNYGYTF. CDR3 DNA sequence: TGTGCCAGCTCGCAAGACAGATTGAACTATGGCTACACCTTC.

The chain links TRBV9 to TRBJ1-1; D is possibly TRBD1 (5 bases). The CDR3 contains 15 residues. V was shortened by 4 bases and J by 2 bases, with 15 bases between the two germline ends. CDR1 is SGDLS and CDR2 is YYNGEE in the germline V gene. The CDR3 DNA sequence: TGTGCCAGCAGCCTCCGAAGGGGAGTTAACACTGAAGCTTTCTTT. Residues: CASSLRRGVNTEAFF.

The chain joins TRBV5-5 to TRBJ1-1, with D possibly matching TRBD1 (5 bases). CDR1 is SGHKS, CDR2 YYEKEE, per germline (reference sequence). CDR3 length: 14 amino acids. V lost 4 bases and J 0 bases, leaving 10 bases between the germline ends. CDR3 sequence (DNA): TGTGCCAGCAGCCGACAGAGAATGAACACTGAAGCTTTCTTT. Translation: CASSRQRMNTEAFF.

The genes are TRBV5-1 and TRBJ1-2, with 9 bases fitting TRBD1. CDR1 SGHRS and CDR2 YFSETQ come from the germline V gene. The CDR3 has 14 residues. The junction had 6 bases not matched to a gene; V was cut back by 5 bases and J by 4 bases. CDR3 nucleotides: TGCGCCAGCAGAACCGGGACAGGGATCTATGGCTACACCTTC. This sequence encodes CASRTGTGIYGYTF.

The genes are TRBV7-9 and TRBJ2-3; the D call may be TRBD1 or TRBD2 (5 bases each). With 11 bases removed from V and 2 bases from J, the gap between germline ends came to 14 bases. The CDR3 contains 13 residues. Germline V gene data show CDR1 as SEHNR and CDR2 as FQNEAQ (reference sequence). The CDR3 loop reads CAAGDGSTDTQYF. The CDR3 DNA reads TGTGCCGCCGGGGACGGGTCCACAGATACGCAGTATTTT.

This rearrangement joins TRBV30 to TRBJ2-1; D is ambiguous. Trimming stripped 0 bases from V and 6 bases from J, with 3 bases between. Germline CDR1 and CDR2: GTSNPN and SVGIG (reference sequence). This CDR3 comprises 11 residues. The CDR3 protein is CAWSVSNEQFF. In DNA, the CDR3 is TGTGCCTGGAGTGTAAGCAATGAGCAGTTCTTC.

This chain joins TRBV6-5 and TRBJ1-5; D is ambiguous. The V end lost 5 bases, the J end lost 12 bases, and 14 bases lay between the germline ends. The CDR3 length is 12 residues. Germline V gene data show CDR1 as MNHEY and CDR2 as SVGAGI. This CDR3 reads CASSPPLRDQHF. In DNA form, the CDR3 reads TGTGCCAGCAGTCCCCCCCTCCGGGACCAGCATTTT.

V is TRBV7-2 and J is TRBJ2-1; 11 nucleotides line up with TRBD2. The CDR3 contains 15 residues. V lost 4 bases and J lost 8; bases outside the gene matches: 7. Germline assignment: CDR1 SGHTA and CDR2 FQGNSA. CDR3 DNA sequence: TGTGCCAGCAGCTCGAGACTAGCGGGGCAGGATGAGCAGTTCTTC. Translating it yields CASSSRLAGQDEQFF.

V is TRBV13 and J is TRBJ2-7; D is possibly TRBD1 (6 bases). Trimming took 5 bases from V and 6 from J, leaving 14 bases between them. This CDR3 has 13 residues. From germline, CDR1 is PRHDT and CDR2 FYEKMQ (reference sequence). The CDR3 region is CASSRGLNGEQYF. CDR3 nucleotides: TGTGCCAGCAGCAGGGGGTTAAATGGCGAGCAGTACTTC.

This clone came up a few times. CDR3 amino acids: CASSGGSTDTQYF. DNA of the CDR3: TGCGCCAGCAGTGGCGGGAGCACAGATACGCAGTATTTT. The J gene is TRBJ2-3, the V gene TRBV10-1; maybe TRBD2 (5 bases). This CDR3 has 13 residues. Between the trimmed V and J ends, which lost 4 bases and 0 bases, there was a span of 5 bases. Germline CDR1 reads WNHNN; CDR2 reads SYGVQD (reference sequence).

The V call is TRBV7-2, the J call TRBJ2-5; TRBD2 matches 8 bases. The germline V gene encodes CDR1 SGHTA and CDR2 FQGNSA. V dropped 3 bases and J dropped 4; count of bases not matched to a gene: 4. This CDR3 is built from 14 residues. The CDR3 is CASSFAGGGETQYF. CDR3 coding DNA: TGTGCCAGCAGCTTTGCGGGGGGCGGAGAGACCCAGTACTTC. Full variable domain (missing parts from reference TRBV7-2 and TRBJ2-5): GAGVSQSPSNKVTEKGKDVELRCDPISGHTALYWYRQSLGQGLEFLIYFQGNSAPDKSGLPSDRFSAERTGGSVSTLTIQRTQQEDSAVYLCASSFAGGGETQYFGPGTRLLVL.

CDR3: CASSQTSGSYNEQFF. CDR3 nucleotide sequence: TGTGCCAGCAGCCAGACTAGCGGCTCCTACAATGAGCAGTTCTTC. The chain has TRBV14 and TRBJ2-1; 9 positions match TRBD2. Trimming at V came to 3 bases and at J to 0 bases, leaving 0 bases not matched to a gene. Germline V CDR1 and CDR2: SGHDN, FVKESK. The CDR3 sequence is 15 residues long.

This CDR3 reads CASSVEGHNYGYTF. As DNA, the CDR3 is TGTGCCAGCAGCGTAGAAGGCCACAACTATGGCTACACCTTC. The V call is TRBV9, the J call TRBJ1-2; D call uncertain. The CDR3 length is 14 residues. CDR1 and CDR2 from the germline V gene are SGDLS and YYNGEE. The V gene lost 0 bases and the J gene lost 2 bases, with 8 bases spanning the gap.

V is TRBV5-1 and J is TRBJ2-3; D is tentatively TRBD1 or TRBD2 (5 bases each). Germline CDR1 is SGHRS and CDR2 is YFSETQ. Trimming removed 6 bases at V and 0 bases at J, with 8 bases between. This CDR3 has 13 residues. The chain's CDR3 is CASNRDSTDTQYF. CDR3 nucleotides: TGCGCCAGCAATCGGGACAGCACAGATACGCAGTATTTT. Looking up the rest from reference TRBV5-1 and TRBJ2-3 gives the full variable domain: KAGVTQTPRYLIKTRGQQVTLSCSPISGHRSVSWYQQTPGQGLQFLFEYFSETQRNKGNFPGRFSGRQFSNSRSEMNVSTLELGDSALYLCASNRDSTDTQYFGPGTRLTVL.

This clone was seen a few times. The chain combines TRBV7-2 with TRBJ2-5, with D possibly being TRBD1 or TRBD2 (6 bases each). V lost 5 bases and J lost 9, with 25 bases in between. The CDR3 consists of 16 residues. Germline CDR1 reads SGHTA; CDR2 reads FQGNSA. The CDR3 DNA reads TGTGCCAGCAGCCCGGTTGGGGGGCCCGGCCCAAGGGCCCAGTACTTC. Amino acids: CASSPVGGPGPRAQYF.

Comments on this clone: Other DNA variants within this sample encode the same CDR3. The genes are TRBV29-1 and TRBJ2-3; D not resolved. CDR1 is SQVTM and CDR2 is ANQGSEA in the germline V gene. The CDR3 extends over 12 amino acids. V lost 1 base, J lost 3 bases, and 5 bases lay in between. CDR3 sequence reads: CSVEGRTDTQYF. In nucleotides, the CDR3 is TGCAGCGTTGAAGGCAGGACAGATACGCAGTATTTT.

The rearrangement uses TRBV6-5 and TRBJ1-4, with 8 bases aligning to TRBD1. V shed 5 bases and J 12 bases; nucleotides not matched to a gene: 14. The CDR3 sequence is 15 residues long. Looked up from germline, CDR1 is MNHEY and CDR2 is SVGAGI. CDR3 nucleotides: TGTGCCAGCAGTATAGGACAGGGTTTGGGTGGCCAACTGTTTTTT. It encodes CASSIGQGLGGQLFF.

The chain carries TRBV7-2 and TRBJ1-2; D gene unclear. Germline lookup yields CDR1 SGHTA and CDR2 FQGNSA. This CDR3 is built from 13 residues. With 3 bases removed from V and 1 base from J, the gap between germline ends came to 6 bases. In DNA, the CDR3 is TGTGCCAGCAGCTTGAACCTTAACTATGGCTACACCTTC. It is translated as CASSLNLNYGYTF.

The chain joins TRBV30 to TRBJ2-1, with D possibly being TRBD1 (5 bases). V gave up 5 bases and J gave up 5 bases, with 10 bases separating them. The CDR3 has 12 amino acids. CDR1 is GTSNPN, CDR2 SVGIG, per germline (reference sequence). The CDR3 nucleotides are TGTGCCTGGCGAGGACAACACAATGAGCAGTTCTTC. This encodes CAWRGQHNEQFF.